This TCR beta chain was recovered during a study of blood T cell repertoires in COVID-19. Whole-study context: Material from acute and convalescent COVID-19 was sourced from the United States, Italy and Spain. Sample material is recorded as cDNA or gDNA derived from T cells, B-cell-depleted T cells, or PBMCs.

Authors' data handling: It was from reference gene primer amplification that nucleated cell counts were estimated. The data were produced by immunoSEQ multiplex PCR, yet TCRdb's version contains in-frame clones alone and is incomplete. Clone size and V and J calls were adopted from that table, with D and trimming inferred from the DNA. The repertoire holds roughly 43,000 clones, around 91% seen once, with roughly 3.1% in the top ten. The germline V gene has CDR1 SGHRS and CDR2 YFSETQ. The CDR3 consists of 16 residues. V trimming: 1 base; J trimming: 3 bases; junction bases outside the gene matches: 9.

The specimen was peripheral blood. The J gene is TRBJ1-1, the V gene TRBV5-1, with 7 nucleotides matching TRBD1. The sequence derives from a man in his fifties or sixties with active COVID-19. CDR3 residues: CASSLSGTVGDTEAFF. The CDR3 nucleotides read TGCGCCAGCAGCTTGAGTGGGACAGTGGGGGACACTGAAGCTTTCTTT.